A single sample gave rise to the 9 T cell receptor beta chains below, sequenced in a study of post-analysis software for immune sequencing data. Regarding the study as a whole: Four or five TRBV segments, TRBV5-6, TRBV5-1 and TRBV20-1 among them, were found more frequent in patients than controls.

Their antigen targets remain unknown. Unique molecular identifiers were carried by the TCR beta cDNA libraries. TCRdb independently ran MiXCR on the PCR reads; one entry per CDR3 protein. The sample consists of hundreds of thousands of distinct CDR3 sequences, roughly three fifths of them appearing once. Specimen: blood. The receptors come from a girl aged 2 to 9 with multiple sclerosis.

The V gene is TRBV7-2, the J gene TRBJ1-4, with D unresolved. Germline lookup yields CDR1 SGHTA and CDR2 FQGNSA. CDR3 length: 13 amino acids. V dropped 3 bases and J dropped 8 bases, with 10 bases sitting between them. For the CDR3, the DNA is TGTGCCAGCAGCTTTGTGGTAAAGGAAAAACTGTTTTTT. As protein: CASSFVVKEKLFF.

Note on this clonotype: The junction departs from the called germline gene at one end, perhaps through a read error. V gene TRBV7-2 combines with J gene TRBJ2-1, with 7 positions matching TRBD1. Looked up from germline, CDR1 is SGHTA and CDR2 is FQGNSA. The CDR3 spans 15 residues. The CDR3 sequence: CVSSLGGRAYNEQFF. The CDR3 DNA is TGTGTCAGCAGCTTAGGGGGCAGGGCCTACAATGAGCAGTTCTTC.

The chain carries TRBV6-6 and TRBJ2-3; perhaps TRBD2 as D (6 bases). V lost 2 bases, J lost 6 bases, and 6 bases lay in between. This CDR3 spans 12 amino acids. Germline V CDR1 and CDR2: MNHNY, SVGAGI (reference sequence). The CDR3 sequence is CASSYLADTQYF. Here the CDR3 DNA reads TGTGCCAGCAGTTACCTAGCGGATACGCAGTATTTT.

The V and J genes are TRBV20-1 and TRBJ2-7, with 8 positions matching TRBD1. CDR1 is DFQATT and CDR2 is SNEGSKA in the germline V gene (reference sequence). This CDR3 has 14 residues. V lost 3 bases, J lost 7 bases, and 11 bases stayed unmatched. CDR3 nucleotides: TGCAGTGCTAGGGATCAGGGGGCCCCGCGAGAGCAGTACTTC. This codes for CSARDQGAPREQYF.

J is TRBJ2-7 and V is TRBV10-2, with 8 bases aligning to TRBD2. The ends lost 7 bases at V and 9 bases at J; junction bases unmatched: 2. The CDR3 has 10 amino acids. Germline-derived CDR1 and CDR2 are WSHSY and SAAADI. The CDR3, as DNA: TGCGCCAGCACCGGACTAGCGCAGTACTTC. As protein: CASTGLAQYF.

V and J are TRBV5-1 and TRBJ2-1, with D perhaps being TRBD1 or TRBD2 (6 bases each). V shed 1 base and J shed 9 bases, with 17 bases lying between them. Germline values: CDR1 SGHRS, CDR2 YFSETQ. The CDR3 runs 15 residues. Here the CDR3 DNA reads TGCGCCAGCAGCTTGAGTGGGGGGCAGTCGGCTGAGCAGTTCTTC. Its translation: CASSLSGGQSAEQFF.

The chain joins TRBV12-3 or TRBV12-4 to TRBJ2-6; the D is unclear. CDR3 length equals 16 residues. V shed 3 bases and J shed 4 bases, with 13 bases lying between them. Here the CDR3 DNA reads TGTGCCAGCAGTTTTTTACCCGGTACGGGGGCCAACGTCCTGACTTTC. Its protein is CASSFLPGTGANVLTF.

The rearrangement uses TRBV7-8 and TRBJ1-2; D perhaps matches TRBD1 (6 bases). This CDR3 contains 15 residues. With 5 bases removed from V and 4 bases from J, the gap between germline ends came to 17 bases. The V gene's germline CDR1 is SGHVS and CDR2 FQNEAQ. CDR3: CASSPDGGLSYGYTF. The CDR3, as DNA: TGTGCCAGCAGCCCAGACGGGGGGCTAAGCTATGGCTACACCTTC.

V and J are TRBV12-3 or TRBV12-4 and TRBJ2-1; 8 positions agree with TRBD1. The V and J ends lost 6 bases and 6 bases, in that order; junction bases with no gene match: 10. This CDR3 is 15 amino acids long. The CDR3 DNA sequence: TGTGCCAGCAGACCTGGGACAGGAAGGCGCAATGAGCAGTTCTTC. Its translation: CASRPGTGRRNEQFF.